This T cell receptor beta chain was identified during a study of identical twins. Whole-study results and caveats: Out-of-frame alpha sequences common to twins exhibited a surplus of low generation probability. The more abundant beta clonotypes in cord blood had fewer insertions, and memory repertoires did not show this.

At least ten counts were recorded for this clonotype. Its specificity is unknown. The authors used template switching to add a universal primer site and gave cDNA unique molecular identifiers. TCRdb processed the 5' RACE reads anew with MiXCR; each CDR3 protein has one entry. The table includes more than 650,000 distinct CDR3 sequences, approximately 6.1% detected once. CDR3 size: 15 residues. J lost 5 bases, V lost 5 bases, and 6 bases had no gene match. CDR1 is MNHEY and CDR2 is SMNVEV in the germline V gene (reference sequence). The sample comprised naive T cells sorted from blood. The rearrangement links TRBV27 to TRBJ1-2; 12 bases are a match to TRBD1. The clonotype comes from a man between 18 and 29 years old in good health. The CDR3 DNA reads as TGTGCCAGCAGTCCCGGGACAGGGGGCGTATATGGCTACACCTTC. As protein: CASSPGTGGVYGYTF.